These 28 T cell receptor beta chains originate from one sample sequenced in a study of technical replicates of blood from a few donors. Data came from immunoSEQ multiplex PCR; TCRdb stores just in-frame clones and leaves some out. The table has about 74,000 clones, approximately 96% seen once. The sample taken for sequencing was T cells isolated from PBMCs. These receptor sequences come from a human donor in good health.

In this sample, this clone turned up a few times. The chain links TRBV7-9 to TRBJ2-2, with 15 nucleotides matching TRBD2. The germline V gene has CDR1 SEHNR and CDR2 FQNEAQ (reference sequence). CDR3 length equals 18 residues. V gave up 5 bases and J gave up 5 bases; unmatched junction bases: 9. CDR3 nucleotides: TGTGCCAGCAGCCAAGGACTAGCGGGAGGGGCCCTTACCGGGGAGCTGTTTTTT. Its protein product is CASSQGLAGGALTGELFF.

The chain has TRBV4-1 and TRBJ2-7, with 7 bases identical to TRBD2. Germline lookup yields CDR1 MGHRA and CDR2 YSYEKL. The CDR3 contains 15 residues. Unmatched junction bases numbered 7, after V lost 1 base and J lost 4 bases. The CDR3 is CASSQGTSVVYEQYF. In nucleotides, the CDR3 is TGCGCCAGCAGCCAAGGTACTAGCGTTGTATACGAGCAGTACTTC.

The chain links TRBV6-5 to TRBJ2-3; 9 bases match TRBD2. J was trimmed by 4 bases and V by 3 bases; bases with no gene match: 8. The CDR3 has 16 residues. CDR1 MNHEY and CDR2 SVGAGI come from the germline V gene. In DNA form, the CDR3 reads TGTGCCAGCAGTTATGGGCGGGAGGGCCGGGCAGATACGCAGTATTTT. Protein product: CASSYGREGRADTQYF.

This clone was observed a single time. This chain connects TRBV19 to TRBJ1-1; 7 bases line up with TRBD1. The CDR3 runs to 14 residues. Germline CDR1 LNHDA, CDR2 SQIVND (reference sequence). The V and J ends lost 4 bases and 1 base, in that order; junction bases with no gene match: 3. The CDR3 DNA reads as TGTGCCAGTAGTAGGGACAGCCAGAACACTGAAGCTTTCTTT. Amino acids: CASSRDSQNTEAFF.

The CDR3 is CASSQEPGHPLNQPQHF. CDR3 bases: TGCGCCAGCAGCCAAGAGCCCGGTCACCCCCTTAATCAGCCCCAGCATTTT. The V gene is TRBV4-1, the J gene TRBJ1-5, with unresolved D. With 0 bases removed from V and 4 bases from J, the gap between germline ends came to 16 bases. Germline V gives CDR1 MGHRA, CDR2 YSYEKL. CDR3 length: 17 amino acids.

This chain joins TRBV28 and TRBJ1-1; 8 bases map to TRBD1. The J segment lost 4 bases and the V segment lost 6 bases, leaving 7 bases of the junction unmatched. Germline CDR1 and CDR2: MDHEN and SYDVKM. This CDR3 has 14 amino acids. CDR3 DNA sequence: TGTGCCAGCAGCCTGACAGGGGTTGGCACTGAAGCTTTCTTT. Protein product: CASSLTGVGTEAFF.

J is TRBJ2-7 and V is TRBV6-5; TRBD2 agrees at 8 bases. CDR1 MNHEY and CDR2 SVGAGI come from the germline V gene. V lost 0 bases to trimming and J lost 4 bases; unmatched junction nucleotides: 8. The CDR3 sequence is 16 residues long. The CDR3 nucleotides read TGTGCCAGCAGTTACTCGAATCGGGAGGGGGGATACGAGCAGTACTTC. The encoded protein is CASSYSNREGGYEQYF.

The CDR3 loop is CASSSEVTGVTDTQYF. DNA for the CDR3: TGCGCCAGCAGCTCCGAGGTAACAGGGGTTACAGATACGCAGTATTTT. The chain is built from TRBV5-1 and TRBJ2-3; TRBD1 matches 7 bases. This CDR3 has 16 residues. The J segment lost 3 bases and the V segment lost 3 bases, leaving 10 bases of the junction unmatched. Germline CDR1 and CDR2: SGHRS and YFSETQ.

The rearrangement joins TRBV6-5 to TRBJ1-1; a weak D match, TRBD1 (5 bases). Germline CDR1 is MNHEY and CDR2 is SVGAGI. The CDR3 runs 14 residues. V was cut by 0 bases and J by 4 bases, with 9 bases left in between. Written as DNA, the CDR3 is TGTGCCAGCAGTTACTCGGGGGGAAGCACTGAAGCTTTCTTT. Amino acids: CASSYSGGSTEAFF.

This clone has just one count. J is TRBJ2-1 and V is TRBV5-4, with a tentative D call TRBD2 (6 bases). This CDR3 has 16 amino acids. The germline CDR1 and CDR2 sequences are SGHNT and YYREEE (reference sequence). Trimming cost V 4 bases and J 0 bases, with 14 bases left between them. The CDR3 sequence: CASSAVVGGSYNEQFF. The CDR3 DNA reads TGTGCCAGCAGCGCTGTCGTCGGGGGCTCCTACAATGAGCAGTTCTTC.

The chain uses TRBV30 and TRBJ1-5, with D perhaps TRBD1 (6 bases). V gave up 0 bases and J gave up 0 bases, with 9 bases separating them. Germline assignment: CDR1 GTSNPN and CDR2 SVGIG (reference sequence). This CDR3 is 15 amino acids long. CDR3 residues: CAWSVQGYSNQPQHF. The DNA of the CDR3 is TGTGCCTGGAGTGTACAGGGATATAGCAATCAGCCCCAGCATTTT.

This clone was observed a single time. This chain joins TRBV4-3 and TRBJ2-5; 9 nucleotides agree with TRBD2. The CDR3 contains 15 residues. V lost 0 bases to trimming and J lost 4 bases; unmatched junction nucleotides: 3. CDR1 is LGHNA and CDR2 is YSLEER in the germline V gene. CDR3 coding DNA: TGCGCCAGCAGCCAAGATTCAGCGGGAGGAGAGACCCAGTACTTC. Amino acid sequence: CASSQDSAGGETQYF.

The chain links TRBV4-2 to TRBJ2-7; tentatively, D is TRBD1 (6 bases). The germline V gene encodes CDR1 LGHNA and CDR2 YNFKEQ. V lost 3 bases, J lost 2 bases, and 11 bases lay in between. The CDR3 covers 14 residues. CDR3 DNA sequence: TGTGCCAGCAGCCAGCAGGGGCCCGCCTACGAGCAGTACTTC. Its protein is CASSQQGPAYEQYF.

The chain is built from TRBV28 and TRBJ2-2; D perhaps matches TRBD2 (5 bases). V dropped 6 bases and J dropped 6 bases, with 17 bases sitting between them. The CDR3 is made up of 15 amino acids. Germline CDR1 MDHEN, CDR2 SYDVKM. Here the CDR3 DNA reads TGTGCCAGCAGCTCTAGCCACCTATACGCCGGGGAGCTGTTTTTT. Amino acid sequence: CASSSSHLYAGELFF.

The chain couples TRBV6-5 to TRBJ2-2; TRBD2 aligns across 7 bases. Germline V gene data show CDR1 as MNHEY and CDR2 as SVGAGI. The CDR3 loop spans 13 amino acids. V lost 6 bases and J lost 6; bases outside the gene matches: 4. The chain's CDR3 is CASRGTSAGELFF. For the CDR3, the DNA is TGTGCCAGCAGGGGTACTAGCGCCGGGGAGCTGTTTTTT.

The chain combines TRBV5-4 with TRBJ2-2, with 7 bases lining up with TRBD2. CDR3 size: 15 residues. The J segment lost 6 bases and the V segment lost 3 bases, leaving 8 bases of the junction unmatched. Germline V gene sequence: CDR1 SGHNT, CDR2 YYREEE (reference sequence). CDR3 nucleotides: TGTGCCAGCAGCTCCTTAGCGGGCCTGCCCGGGGAGCTGTTTTTT. The encoded protein is CASSSLAGLPGELFF.

The rearrangement uses TRBV9 and TRBJ1-2; D is undetermined. V dropped 6 bases and J dropped 9 bases, with 12 bases sitting between them. In germline, CDR1 is SGDLS, CDR2 YYNGEE. CDR3 length: 11 amino acids. CDR3 sequence: CASMSSGSYTF. In DNA, the CDR3 is TGTGCCAGCATGAGCTCTGGTAGCTACACCTTC.

This clone was observed once. The genes are TRBV7-2 and TRBJ2-2; TRBD2 matches 10 bases. From germline, CDR1 is SGHTA and CDR2 FQGNSA. The trim removed 1 base at V and 6 bases at J, leaving 5 bases unmatched. CDR3 size: 16 residues. CDR3 protein: CASSLVAGGGAGELFF. CDR3 bases: TGTGCCAGCAGCTTAGTAGCGGGAGGTGGGGCCGGGGAGCTGTTTTTT.

J is TRBJ1-4 and V is TRBV5-4, with D uncertain. Germline V lookup: CDR1 SGHNT, CDR2 YYREEE (reference sequence). The CDR3 extends over 12 amino acids. V lost 0 bases and J lost 7, with 4 bases in between. The CDR3 protein is CASSLDSEKLFF. As DNA, the CDR3 is TGTGCCAGCAGCTTGGACAGTGAAAAACTGTTTTTT.

The chain carries TRBV9 and TRBJ2-1; D is possibly TRBD1 (5 bases). The CDR3 is 13 amino acids. Germline V gives CDR1 SGDLS, CDR2 YYNGEE. Trimming shortened V by 5 bases and J by 9 bases, and 15 bases separated the two germline ends. The CDR3 reads CASRALQDTEQFF. As DNA, the CDR3 is TGTGCCAGCAGAGCCTTACAGGACACTGAGCAGTTCTTC.

The chain couples TRBV7-3 to TRBJ2-2; D is unclear. This CDR3 is built from 13 residues. Germline V gives CDR1 SGHTA, CDR2 FQGTGA. V shed 0 bases and J shed 7 bases, with 6 bases lying between them. The CDR3 bases are TGTGCCAGCAGCTTAACTTCCGGCGGGGAGCTGTTTTTT. Amino acid sequence: CASSLTSGGELFF.

The chain carries TRBV5-6 and TRBJ1-5; 7 nucleotides agree with TRBD1. The germline CDR1 and CDR2 sequences are SGHDT and YYEEEE. This CDR3 spans 14 amino acids. V dropped 1 base and J dropped 4; count of bases not matched to a gene: 2. CDR3 in amino acids: CASSLTGDNQPQHF. The CDR3 DNA sequence: TGTGCCAGCAGCTTGACAGGGGATAATCAGCCCCAGCATTTT.

The chain recombines TRBV4-1 with TRBJ2-7; TRBD2 matches 11 bases. With 3 bases clipped from V and 4 bases from J, the junction kept 8 bases outside the gene matches. The CDR3 length is 16 residues. Germline V gives CDR1 MGHRA, CDR2 YSYEKL. This CDR3 reads CASSQIAIAGGYEQYF. The CDR3 bases are TGCGCCAGCAGCCAGATTGCTATAGCGGGAGGGTACGAGCAGTACTTC.

The rearrangement uses TRBV18 and TRBJ2-7; 13 bases line up with TRBD2. Trimming at V came to 3 bases and at J to 4 bases, leaving 3 bases not matched to a gene. The CDR3 extends over 15 amino acids. Germline CDR1 is KGHSH and CDR2 is LQKENI. For the CDR3, the DNA is TGTGCCAGCTCACCCATGACTAGCGGGAGGTACGAGCAGTACTTC. Amino acid sequence: CASSPMTSGRYEQYF.

This clone was seen once. The CDR3 region has the DNA TGTGCCAGCAGCAGGGAAGAGGACGCCGGGGAGCTGTTTTTT. This translates into CASSREEDAGELFF. The chain employs TRBV6-4 and TRBJ2-2; D is possibly TRBD1 (5 bases). The V and J ends lost 6 bases and 6 bases respectively, with 14 bases between them. From germline, CDR1 is MRHNA and CDR2 SNTAGT. The CDR3 contains 14 residues.

The rearrangement uses TRBV5-4 and TRBJ2-2; 8 bases are shared with TRBD2. J lost 7 bases, V lost 5 bases, and 10 bases had no gene match. The CDR3 totals 15 residues. CDR1 is SGHNT, CDR2 YYREEE, per germline (reference sequence). The CDR3 sequence: CASRSGTSFGGELFF. In nucleotides, the CDR3 is TGTGCCAGCAGGTCCGGGACTAGTTTTGGCGGGGAGCTGTTTTTT.

This sequence joins TRBV27 and TRBJ1-1; TRBD1 agrees at 7 bases. V trimming: 7 bases; J trimming: 6 bases; junction bases outside the gene matches: 8. Germline V gives CDR1 MNHEY, CDR2 SMNVEV (reference sequence). This CDR3 comprises 13 residues. The CDR3 protein is CASISQGRPEAFF. As DNA, the CDR3 is TGTGCCAGCATCTCACAGGGGCGCCCTGAAGCTTTCTTT.

This chain links TRBV2 with TRBJ2-7; 9 bases agree with TRBD1. The CDR3 has 12 residues. The V and J ends lost 8 bases and 8 bases, in that order; junction bases with no gene match: 7. Looked up from germline, CDR1 is SNHLY and CDR2 is FYNNEI. CDR3 protein: CASSGTGMKQYF. The CDR3, as DNA: TGTGCCAGCTCTGGGACAGGGATGAAGCAGTACTTC.